The 4 T cell receptor beta chains presented below share a single source sample, sequenced in a study of cytomegalovirus exposure and HLA in healthy donors. Use of 60 Vbeta and 13 Jbeta primers characterized the PCR. The method was immunoSEQ multiplex PCR; TCRdb's version includes in-frame clones alone and lacks a portion of them. The sample includes approximately 190,000 clones, roughly 80% of them seen just once. The sequenced material came from PBMCs. The source of these receptors is a woman between 18 and 29 years old in good health and CMV-seronegative.

This clone was detected only a few times. The chain is built from TRBV30 and TRBJ2-2; 9 bases line up with TRBD2. The CDR3 extends over 16 amino acids. From germline, CDR1 is GTSNPN and CDR2 SVGIG (reference sequence). With V trimmed by 1 base and J by 3 bases, 6 bases remained unmatched. CDR3 region: CAWSALAGWYTGELFF. The DNA for the CDR3 is TGTGCCTGGAGTGCCCTAGCGGGGTGGTACACCGGGGAGCTGTTTTTT.

The chain is built from TRBV6-5 and TRBJ1-1, with D hard to call. CDR1 and CDR2 (germline): MNHEY, SVGAGI. V was cut by 4 bases and J by 0 bases, with 6 bases left in between. This CDR3 has 13 amino acids. CDR3 loop: CASSSGMNTEAFF. Written as DNA, the CDR3 is TGTGCCAGCAGTTCGGGGATGAACACTGAAGCTTTCTTT.

The J gene is TRBJ2-1, the V gene TRBV29-1; 7 nucleotides agree with TRBD2. Losses at the gene ends were 6 bases for V and 4 bases for J; bases not matched to a gene: 15. Germline CDR1 SQVTM, CDR2 ANQGSEA. This CDR3 contains 16 residues. CDR3 DNA sequence: TGCAGCGTGGATCCCGGGACTACGAATATTTACAATGAGCAGTTCTTC. The encoded protein is CSVDPGTTNIYNEQFF.

The chain has TRBV11-3 and TRBJ2-1; D may be TRBD2 (6 bases). The length of the CDR3 is 13 residues. Germline V gene lookup returns CDR1 SGHNT and CDR2 YENEEA. With 4 bases removed from V and 9 bases from J, the gap between germline ends came to 13 bases. CDR3 residues: CASSWEAGGEQFF. The DNA of the CDR3 is TGTGCCAGCAGCTGGGAAGCGGGTGGTGAGCAGTTCTTC.